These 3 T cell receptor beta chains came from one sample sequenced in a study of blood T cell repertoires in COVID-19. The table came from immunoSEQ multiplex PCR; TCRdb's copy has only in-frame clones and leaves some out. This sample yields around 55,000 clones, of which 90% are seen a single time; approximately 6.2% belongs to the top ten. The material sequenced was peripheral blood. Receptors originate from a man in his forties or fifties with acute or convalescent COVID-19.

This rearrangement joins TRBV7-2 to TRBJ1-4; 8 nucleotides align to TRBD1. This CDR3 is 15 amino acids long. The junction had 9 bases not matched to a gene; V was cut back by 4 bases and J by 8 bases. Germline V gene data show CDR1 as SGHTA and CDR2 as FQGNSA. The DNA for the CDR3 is TGTGCCAGCAGCTATGGCGGACAGGGACGAGAAAAACTGTTTTTT. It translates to CASSYGGQGREKLFF.

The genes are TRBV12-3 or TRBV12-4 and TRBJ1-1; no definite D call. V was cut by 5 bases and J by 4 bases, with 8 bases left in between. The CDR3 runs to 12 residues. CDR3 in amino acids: CASSIRGTEAFF. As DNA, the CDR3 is TGTGCCAGCAGTATTCGGGGCACTGAAGCTTTCTTT.

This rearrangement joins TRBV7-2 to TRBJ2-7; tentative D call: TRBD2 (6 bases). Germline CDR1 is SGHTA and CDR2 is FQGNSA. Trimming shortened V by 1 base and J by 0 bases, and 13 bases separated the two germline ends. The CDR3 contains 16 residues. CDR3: CASSLVPAGSSYEQYF. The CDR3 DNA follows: TGTGCCAGCAGCTTAGTCCCAGCGGGTAGCTCCTACGAGCAGTACTTC.